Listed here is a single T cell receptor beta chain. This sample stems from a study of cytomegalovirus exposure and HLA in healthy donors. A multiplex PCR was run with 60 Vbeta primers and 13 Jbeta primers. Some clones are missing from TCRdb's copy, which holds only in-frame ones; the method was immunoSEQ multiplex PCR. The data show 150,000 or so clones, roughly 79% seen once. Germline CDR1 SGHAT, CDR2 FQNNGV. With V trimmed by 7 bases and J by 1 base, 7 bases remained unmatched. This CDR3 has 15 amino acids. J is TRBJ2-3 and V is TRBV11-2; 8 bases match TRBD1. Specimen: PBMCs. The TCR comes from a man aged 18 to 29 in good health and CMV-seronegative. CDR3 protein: CASTKRTGRTDTQYF. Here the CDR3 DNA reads TGTGCCAGCACTAAGCGGACAGGGCGCACAGATACGCAGTATTTT.